Below, 24 T cell receptor beta chains from the same sample are listed, as sequenced in a study of blood T cell repertoires in COVID-19. Repertoires were generated with immunoSEQ multiplex PCR, while TCRdb's copy carries only in-frame clones and drops some. In the table there are 200,000 to 250,000 clones, about 90% of which are singletons. Material for sequencing was peripheral blood. The receptors were gathered from a woman between 25 and 40 years old who had recovered from COVID-19.

This CDR3 reads CASYTGAYNSPLHF. CDR3 nucleotide sequence: TGTGCCAGCTATACGGGAGCCTATAATTCACCCCTCCACTTT. This rearrangement joins TRBV2 to TRBJ1-6; D is undetermined. The CDR3 has 14 amino acids. Germline V gives CDR1 SNHLY, CDR2 FYNNEI. V lost 8 bases, J lost 2 bases, and 10 bases lay in between.

This clone showed up just once. The V gene is TRBV2, the J gene TRBJ2-5; 12 nucleotides align to TRBD2. Germline V gives CDR1 SNHLY, CDR2 FYNNEI. V was clipped by 4 bases and J by 7 bases; unmatched bases: 7. The CDR3 has 15 amino acids. CDR3 sequence (DNA): TGTGCCAGCAGTGCTAGCGGGGGGGTCCATGGGACCCAGTACTTC. It encodes CASSASGGVHGTQYF.

The chain has TRBV7-9 and TRBJ2-5, with D possibly matching TRBD1 (5 bases). The CDR3 has 13 residues. V lost 5 bases and J lost 2, with 9 bases in between. CDR1 is SEHNR, CDR2 FQNEAQ, per germline (reference sequence). The CDR3 here is CASSRQLQETQYF. The CDR3 region has the DNA TGTGCCAGCAGCCGACAGTTACAAGAGACCCAGTACTTC.

The V call is TRBV6-5, the J call TRBJ1-2; no definite D call. V was clipped by 6 bases and J by 4 bases, with 15 bases between them. CDR1 MNHEY and CDR2 SVGAGI come from the germline V gene. The CDR3 spans 14 residues. CDR3 loop: CASRGGLRIYGYTF. The CDR3 DNA is TGTGCCAGCAGGGGTGGCCTGAGGATCTATGGCTACACCTTC.

The V call is TRBV5-4, the J call TRBJ2-1; TRBD2 aligns across 8 bases. Germline loops: CDR1 SGHNT, CDR2 YYREEE (reference sequence). The CDR3 extends over 16 amino acids. The J segment lost 6 bases and the V segment lost 0 bases, leaving 8 bases of the junction unmatched. The CDR3 loop is CASSLGLGRGGNEQFF. The CDR3 DNA is TGTGCCAGCAGCTTGGGACTAGGTCGGGGGGGCAATGAGCAGTTCTTC.

The V and J genes are TRBV27 and TRBJ2-3; TRBD2 is a possible D gene (6 bases). The V end lost 6 bases, the J end lost 4 bases, and 11 bases lay between the germline ends. The CDR3 is 13 amino acids. The germline V gene encodes CDR1 MNHEY and CDR2 SMNVEV (reference sequence). CDR3 coding DNA: TGTGCCAGCAGCTACGGCGGGGCAGATACGCAGTATTTT. This codes for CASSYGGADTQYF.

This clone was detected once. The chain uses TRBV6-5 and TRBJ1-5; maybe TRBD1 (6 bases). V was cut by 8 bases and J by 7 bases, with 9 bases left in between. The CDR3 is made up of 11 amino acids. The germline CDR1 and CDR2 sequences are MNHEY and SVGAGI. The CDR3 DNA follows: TGTGCCAGCGCTAGGGGGCAGCCCCAGCATTTT. Encoded protein: CASARGQPQHF.

The V gene is TRBV2, the J gene TRBJ1-2; 9 bases agree with TRBD1. Looked up from germline, CDR1 is SNHLY and CDR2 is FYNNEI. This CDR3 has 13 amino acids. Trimming at V came to 8 bases and at J to 4 bases, leaving 5 bases not matched to a gene. The CDR3: CASGDRVFYGYTF. In DNA form, the CDR3 reads TGTGCCAGCGGGGACAGGGTATTCTATGGCTACACCTTC.

The V and J genes are TRBV5-1 and TRBJ2-5; perhaps TRBD1 as D (5 bases). V lost 3 bases, J lost 3 bases, and 9 bases lay in between. In germline, CDR1 is SGHRS, CDR2 YFSETQ. The CDR3 spans 13 residues. The CDR3 loop is CASSSTVEETQYF. The CDR3 DNA follows: TGCGCCAGCAGCTCGACAGTTGAAGAGACCCAGTACTTC.

The rearrangement uses TRBV10-3 and TRBJ1-2; maybe TRBD1 (5 bases). Looked up from germline, CDR1 is ENHRY and CDR2 is SYGVKD. The V gene lost 0 bases and the J gene lost 8 bases, with 13 bases spanning the gap. This CDR3 region has 14 residues. Here the CDR3 reads CAISESGRVNGYTF. CDR3 coding DNA: TGTGCCATCAGTGAGTCTGGCAGGGTAAACGGCTACACCTTC.

CDR3 coding DNA: TGTGCCAGCAGCCAGGTGGCAGGACTTGGAAACACCATATATTTT. It specifies CASSQVAGLGNTIYF. The chain combines TRBV14 with TRBJ1-3; D gene unclear. This CDR3 is built from 15 residues. Germline lookup yields CDR1 SGHDN and CDR2 FVKESK. V lost 3 bases, J lost 3 bases, and 12 bases lay in between. The full variable domain, completed using reference TRBV14 and TRBJ1-3, is EAGVTQFPSHSVIEKGQTVTLRCDPISGHDNLYWYRRVMGKEIKFLLHFVKESKQDESGMPNNRFLAERTGGTYSTLKVQPAELEDSGVYFCASSQVAGLGNTIYFGEGSWLTVV.

The J gene is TRBJ2-5, the V gene TRBV6-6, with a tentative D call TRBD2 (6 bases). Deletions cut 2 bases from V and 3 bases from J, with 10 bases between. Germline loops: CDR1 MNHNY, CDR2 SVGAGI (reference sequence). The CDR3 extends over 14 amino acids. The CDR3 reads CASSYDGGKETQYF. CDR3 in DNA: TGTGCCAGCAGTTACGATGGAGGGAAAGAGACCCAGTACTTC.

This clone is a singleton in its sample. The chain has TRBV4-2 and TRBJ1-1; 8 bases agree with TRBD1. CDR1 is LGHNA, CDR2 YNFKEQ, per germline. Germline trimming cut 5 bases from V and 0 bases from J; bases unmatched to any gene: 14. The CDR3 consists of 18 residues. CDR3 amino acids: CASSETRGLLIMNTEAFF. As DNA, the CDR3 is TGTGCCAGCAGCGAAACCAGGGGGCTCCTAATAATGAACACTGAAGCTTTCTTT.

This clone was seen once. J is TRBJ1-6 and V is TRBV5-1, with D hard to call. Trimming took off 4 bases at V and 8 bases at J, with 19 bases between the two ends. This CDR3 is built from 16 residues. CDR1 is SGHRS, CDR2 YFSETQ, per germline. The CDR3 here is CASSPQSGWSDSPLHF. CDR3 coding DNA: TGCGCCAGCAGCCCCCAGTCGGGGTGGTCGGATTCACCCCTCCACTTT.

This rearrangement joins TRBV6-1 to TRBJ1-2; TRBD1 aligns across 8 bases. CDR1 and CDR2 from the germline V gene are MNHNS and SASEGT. The CDR3 sequence is 15 residues long. V was pared by 1 base and J by 6 bases, with 7 bases of the junction left unmatched. The CDR3 region has the DNA TGTGCCAGCAGTGAAGTCTTTGGGACAGGTAATGGCTACACCTTC. Protein: CASSEVFGTGNGYTF.

This chain uses TRBV7-2 with TRBJ2-7; D is unresolved. Germline lookup yields CDR1 SGHTA and CDR2 FQGNSA. Trimming removed 0 bases at V and 5 bases at J, with 14 bases between. There are 15 residues in the CDR3. The CDR3 DNA sequence: TGTGCCAGCAGCTTAGCGCAGGTGTTCCCCCACGAGCAGTACTTC. Amino acid sequence: CASSLAQVFPHEQYF.

The chain carries TRBV5-1 and TRBJ2-2, with 11 bases that match TRBD1. The CDR3 has 16 residues. The V gene end was trimmed by 2 bases and the J gene end by 6 bases; junction bases not matched to a gene: 6. Germline V gives CDR1 SGHRS, CDR2 YFSETQ. CDR3 nucleotide sequence: TGCGCCAGCAGCTTTTTGGGACAGGGGGAAGCCGGGGAGCTGTTTTTT. It is translated as CASSFLGQGEAGELFF.

The rearrangement uses TRBV10-3 and TRBJ2-2; 7 bases are shared with TRBD1. V dropped 7 bases and J dropped 4; count of bases not matched to a gene: 0. Germline values: CDR1 ENHRY, CDR2 SYGVKD. This CDR3 spans 12 amino acids. The DNA for the CDR3 is TGTGCCATCAACAGGGGCACCGGGGAGCTGTTTTTT. The encoded protein is CAINRGTGELFF.

On this clone itself: The same CDR3 can be traced to other DNA sequences in this sample. This chain connects TRBV14 to TRBJ2-7; possible D gene TRBD1, 5 bases. CDR1 is SGHDN and CDR2 is FVKESK in the germline V gene. There are 13 residues in the CDR3. The germline V and J ends were trimmed by 3 bases and 2 bases, with 8 bases remaining between them. DNA for the CDR3: TGTGCCAGCAGCCAGCAGGGAACCTACGAGCAGTACTTC. It codes for CASSQQGTYEQYF.

Comments on this clone: Other DNA sequences in the sample encode the same CDR3. The genes are TRBV6-2 or TRBV6-3 and TRBJ1-2; 7 nucleotides align to TRBD1. From germline, CDR1 is MNHEY and CDR2 SVGEGT. The V segment lost 4 bases and the J segment 0 bases; nucleotides outside the gene matches: 5. The CDR3 sequence is 15 residues long. Written as DNA, the CDR3 is TGTGCCAGCAGTTTGGACAGGCGAGCTAACTATGGCTACACCTTC. Translation: CASSLDRRANYGYTF.

This chain uses TRBV2 with TRBJ2-5, with a tentative D call TRBD2 (6 bases). The length of the CDR3 is 13 residues. The germline CDR1 and CDR2 sequences are SNHLY and FYNNEI. V lost 6 bases and J 4 bases, leaving 12 bases between the germline ends. The CDR3 DNA reads TGTGCCAGCAGCCAGACTAGGGCAGAGACCCAGTACTTC. This codes for CASSQTRAETQYF. The variable domain in full, with the rest retrieved from reference TRBV2 and TRBJ2-5, is EPEVTQTPSHQVTQMGQEVILRCVPISNHLYFYWYRQILGQKVEFLVSFYNNEISEKSEIFDDQFSVERPDGSNFTLKIRSTKLEDSAMYFCASSQTRAETQYFGPGTRLLVL.

The chain recombines TRBV4-1 with TRBJ2-3, with D tentatively TRBD2 (5 bases). The CDR3 contains 16 residues. Deletions cut 1 base from V and 3 bases from J, with 14 bases between. Germline loops: CDR1 MGHRA, CDR2 YSYEKL. CDR3 DNA sequence: TGCGCCAGCAGCCAAGTGGGTAGCCGGGGAACAGATACGCAGTATTTT. Amino acid sequence: CASSQVGSRGTDTQYF.

The chain couples TRBV4-3 to TRBJ2-5; D gene unclear. The CDR3 runs 13 residues. Germline assignment: CDR1 LGHNA and CDR2 YSLEER. The germline V and J ends were trimmed by 2 bases and 1 base, with 5 bases remaining between them. The CDR3 sequence: CASSQYFQETQYF. The CDR3 DNA reads as TGCGCCAGCAGCCAATACTTCCAAGAGACCCAGTACTTC.

The chain has TRBV7-3 and TRBJ1-3; no firm D call. CDR1 is SGHTA and CDR2 is FQGTGA in the germline V gene. This CDR3 region has 13 residues. The V gene lost 5 bases and the J gene lost 4 bases, with 9 bases spanning the gap. CDR3 in amino acids: CASSPAQGNTIYF. Here the CDR3 DNA reads TGTGCCAGCAGCCCCGCGCAAGGAAACACCATATATTTT.